The sequence of this T cell receptor (beta chain) was determined in a study of CD4 T cells in relation to SARS-CoV-2 and coronaviruses (dated by TCRdb to the early 2020s). The study in broad terms: In the ViraFEST assay, PBMCs were cultured with antigen for approximately eleven days, after which TCR beta CDR3s were sequenced to identify clonal expansions specific to the antigen. An HIV-1 Nef peptide pool or a culture without peptide was used as the negative reference condition. Shared crossreactive spike epitopes were mapped to their HLA restriction using patient-derived lymphoblastoid cell lines. At the level of individual TCR clonotypes, the study measured memory CD4+ T cell crossreactivity between SARS-CoV-2 spike protein and common cold coronavirus spike proteins. The Adaptive Biotechnologies TCR-sequencing kit was used to sequence samples from three pre-COVID donors and the naive versus memory experiments, while other data came from Illumina-based sequencing. Expansion assays from other donors in the study were sequenced with a different, Illumina-based TCR-beta assay. General conclusions and limits of the study: Because the crossreactivity analysis focused on spike protein, crossreactivity against other viral proteins was not assessed. Crossreactive clones showed significantly weaker SARS-CoV-2-driven expansion than monoreactive clones, consistent with antigenic imprinting. The study was limited by small numbers of patients and tested TCRs. About 60% of donors had memory CD4+ clonotypes that crossrecognized SARS-CoV-2 and at least one common cold coronavirus spike. Pre-pandemic and post-infection samples were not both contributed by any donor, so tracing of the source of pre-existing responses was limited.

This clone has just one count. It has no known antigen specificity. Base quality data are lacking; no much larger clone is found one base away. V lost 4 bases and J lost 5 bases, and the count of bases not matched to a germline gene is 2. The germline V gene (reference sequence) yields LNHDA for CDR1 and SQIVND for CDR2. From cysteine to phenylalanine, the CDR3 is 12 amino acids long. The DNA shown is the 36-base CDR3, in frame from base 1. Library creation used the immunoSEQ multiplex PCR assay. In the paper's pipeline: During preprocessing, nonproductive sequences were removed, along with CDR3s that did not begin with C, did not end with F or W, or were shorter than 7 amino acids. Antigen-specific clonotypes were called with the MANAFEST web app, based on expansion relative to reference and other culture wells. A clone was considered positive if significant expansion relative to the reference culture was observed in 2 of 3 replicate wells at an FDR below 0.05. For a clone to be considered positive, significant expansion relative to all other tandem wells and an odds ratio above 5 were also required. CDR3 homology was quantified as pairwise Levenshtein distance, calculated with the stringdist R package after three terminal residues were trimmed from each end. TCRdb holds this immuneACCESS table with in-frame rearrangements only. Some clones are missing; in checked studies, unresolved V genes explain under half, and the rest has no known cause. V, J and clone size reflect that table, while D and trimming were determined from the DNA. The sample yields about 23,000 clones; approximately 78% were counted once. The ten largest clones capture about 15% of the sample.

CD4+ T cells from unexposed donors were collected before the COVID-19 pandemic (2011-2018). After less than 13 days of culture, CD4+ T cells were isolated with the EasySep CD4+ T cell isolation kit. Unexposed donor CD4+ T cells were tested for reactivity to SARS-CoV-2 S and N and four common cold coronavirus spike pools, as cell number allowed. PBMCs were cultured at two million per well in IMDM supplemented with around 5% human AB serum and around 9.2 IU/ml IL-2. Half of the culture medium was replaced with fresh IL-2-containing medium on days 3 and 7. Triplicate replicate wells were generally used for each peptide culture condition. The leukapheresis product for the unexposed donors was obtained through commercial purchase. Ficoll-Paque PLUS gradient centrifugation was used to isolate PBMCs from leukapheresis product or whole blood. PBMCs were either cryopreserved at -140 degrees C or used fresh in the expansion assay. The QIAamp Micro DNA Kit was used to extract genomic DNA from the CD4+ T cells.

This clonotype originated in a human donor in good health. Sequenced input: CD4+ T cells from PBMCs, cultured in vitro. The rearranged segments are TRBV19 and TRBJ2-7; 7 central bases correspond to TRBD2. The nucleotide sequence is given as TGTGCCAGTAGTAGGGGACTACACGAGCAGTACTTC. Its protein product is CASSRGLHEQYF.